The rows below give T cell receptor beta chains drawn from one sample of a study of long-term antiretroviral therapy in people with HIV. Using immunoSEQ multiplex PCR, the repertoire was profiled, and TCRdb retains in-frame clones only, with some absent. The table records about 20,000 clones, approximately 86% of them present only once. The material sequenced was unsorted PBMCs, taken 1.3 years after starting antiretroviral therapy. These receptors came from a man aged 55 to 70 with HIV. CDR3s include the opening cysteine and the closing phenylalanine or tryptophan. D genes are given only for firm matches. A clone size is listed for some rows: how often the clone was seen (once, few, many), or a class if it is expanded.

size	V	J	D	CDR3	DNA
once	TRBV5-6	TRBJ1-4	-	CASSPRAEGYLWDEKLFF	TGTGCCAGCAGCCCCCGAGCCGAGGGGTACCTGTGGGATGAAAAACTGTTTTTT
-	TRBV30	TRBJ1-1	-	CAWSGYRVGNTEAFF	TGTGCCTGGAGTGGTTACAGGGTGGGGAACACTGAAGCTTTCTTT
-	TRBV18	TRBJ2-3	TRBD2	CASSPRRTSGTDTQYF	TGTGCCAGCTCACCGAGGAGGACTAGCGGGACAGATACGCAGTATTTT
-	TRBV7-9	TRBJ2-7	-	CASSLDGTYEQYF	TGTGCCAGCAGCTTGGACGGGACCTACGAGCAGTACTTC
-	TRBV6-1	TRBJ2-2	-	CASSEGGWAGELFF	TGTGCCAGCAGTGAGGGGGGATGGGCCGGGGAGCTGTTTTTT
-	TRBV18	TRBJ1-3	-	CASSVMRDTGNTIYF	TGTGCCAGCTCGGTCATGAGGGATACTGGAAACACCATATATTTT
-	TRBV29-1	TRBJ2-7	-	CSVRDTRRDEQYF	TGCAGCGTCCGGGACACCCGCCGGGACGAGCAGTACTTC
once	TRBV7-9	TRBJ1-4	-	CASSVRGATNEKLFF	TGTGCCAGCAGCGTCCGGGGGGCAACTAATGAAAAACTGTTTTTT
-	TRBV5-5	TRBJ2-4	-	CASSLVSLQFKNIQYF	TGTGCCAGCAGCTTGGTATCTTTACAGTTCAAAAACATTCAGTACTTC
-	TRBV29-1	TRBJ2-3	-	CSVDRGTDTQYF	TGCAGCGTTGACAGGGGCACAGATACGCAGTATTTT
once	TRBV6-5	TRBJ1-1	-	CASSYSQGNTEAFF	TGTGCCAGCAGTTACTCACAGGGAAACACTGAAGCTTTCTTT
-	TRBV4-3	TRBJ1-2	-	CASSQDVGVPLMGYTF	TGCGCCAGCAGCCAAGACGTAGGGGTTCCGCTGATGGGCTACACCTTC
-	TRBV5-6	TRBJ1-6	-	CASSFQGRSPLHF	TGTGCCAGCAGCTTCCAGGGTCGATCACCCCTCCACTTT
-	TRBV5-5	TRBJ1-4	-	CASSTRDPNEKLFF	TGTGCCAGCAGCACCAGGGACCCGAATGAAAAACTGTTTTTT
-	TRBV10-3	TRBJ2-7	-	CAIRYSRGANTPYEQYF	TGTGCCATCAGATACTCACGGGGGGCGAATACCCCCTACGAGCAGTACTTC
-	TRBV11-2	TRBJ2-5	TRBD2	CASSSRTSGGAEVETQYF	TGTGCCAGCAGCTCGCGGACTAGCGGGGGGGCCGAAGTGGAGACCCAGTACTTC
-	TRBV10-3	TRBJ2-1	-	CAISETPSAGYNEQFF	TGTGCCATCAGTGAGACCCCATCGGCGGGCTACAATGAGCAGTTCTTC